These T cell receptor beta chains were read from a single sample in a study of post-analysis software for immune sequencing data. MiXCR, run by TCRdb on the PCR reads, gives a single entry per CDR3 protein. The sample consists of 800,000 to 950,000 distinct CDR3 sequences, 53% of them appearing once. The sequenced sample was blood. Receptor source: a girl aged 5-17 years with multiple sclerosis. CDR3s include the opening cysteine and the closing phenylalanine or tryptophan. D genes are given only for firm matches.

TRBD1	TRBV29-1	TRBJ1-1	CSVWDSFYTEAFF
-	TRBV10-1	TRBJ2-5	CASSEGLGAGLQETQYF
TRBD2	TRBV20-1	TRBJ2-4	CSARELTRLAGGQYF
-	TRBV11-1	TRBJ1-2	CASSHGGSYGYTF
-	TRBV5-1	TRBJ1-1	CASRVGGEDTEAFF
-	TRBV29-1	TRBJ1-2	CSVERARGADGYTF
-	TRBV7-9	TRBJ1-1	CASSLQGSRTEAFF
-	TRBV10-3	TRBJ2-7	CAISESQVLTTKQYF
-	TRBV11-2	TRBJ1-1	CASSPMFGRTEAFF
TRBD1	TRBV15	TRBJ2-3	CATRDRGSGTDTQYF
TRBD1	TRBV24-1	TRBJ2-3	CATSETTGGPTDTQYF
-	TRBV20-1	TRBJ2-4	CSAPQGMYF
-	TRBV7-9	TRBJ2-1	CASSYSPEQFF
TRBD2	TRBV12-3/TRBV12-4	TRBJ2-1	CASSFLAGGPNEQFF
TRBD1	TRBV12-3/TRBV12-4	TRBJ2-7	CASLRDRGYEQYF
TRBD2	TRBV12-3/TRBV12-4	TRBJ2-1	CASSRRAGASSYNEQFF
-	TRBV4-1	TRBJ2-7	CASSLLIVGGGDGSYEQYF
-	TRBV11-2	TRBJ2-5	CASSPRGPVETQYF
TRBD1	TRBV28	TRBJ2-1	CASKTGGVNEQFF
-	TRBV7-9	TRBJ1-1	CASSFGGEPVLATEAFF
TRBD1	TRBV20-1	TRBJ2-5	CSQVRGTETQYF
-	TRBV15	TRBJ2-7	CATSRDESYEQYF
TRBD2	TRBV20-1	TRBJ2-5	CSARGLAGYQETQYF
-	TRBV14	TRBJ2-7	CASSPGHLPNEQYF
-	TRBV28	TRBJ2-7	CASSSGTPIYEQYF
-	TRBV7-9	-	CASSDRSLRGEQYF
-	TRBV15	TRBJ2-3	CATEGGAAADTQYF
-	TRBV29-1	TRBJ2-5	CSVRGHSETQYF
TRBD2	TRBV10-1	TRBJ2-1	CASSDAAGDRNEQFF